These 21 T cell receptor beta chains share one sample of origin, sequenced in a study of early T cells in non-severe SARS-CoV-2 infection. TCRdb re-derived calls from the 5' RACE reads in MiXCR, one entry per CDR3 protein. The top ten hold about 20% of the sample, which has 25,000 to 35,000 distinct CDR3 sequences, approximately 5% seen once. Sequencing input: whole blood. The receptors originated from an adult who was a healthcare worker with PCR-confirmed SARS-CoV-2 infection or an uninfected control (not recorded which).

This clonotype was picked up many times. This sequence joins TRBV6-6 and TRBJ1-2; D gene ambiguous. V was cut by 2 bases and J by 0 bases, with 16 bases left in between. CDR1 and CDR2 (germline): MNHNY, SVGAGI (reference sequence). This CDR3 has 17 residues. The CDR3 region is CASSYAPYPRANYGYTF. CDR3 DNA: TGTGCCAGCAGTTACGCACCATACCCTCGAGCTAACTATGGCTACACCTTC.

This clonotype was detected many times. The CDR3 DNA reads TGCAGTGCTAGAGGACTAGCGGGAGAGTTCCGGTACGAGCAGTACTTC. It encodes CSARGLAGEFRYEQYF. The V gene is TRBV20-1, the J gene TRBJ2-7, with 12 bases matching TRBD2. Germline values: CDR1 DFQATT, CDR2 SNEGSKA (reference sequence). V gave up 1 base and J gave up 4 bases; unmatched junction bases: 8. The CDR3 sequence is 16 residues long.

This clonotype was found a few times. The V call is TRBV19, the J call TRBJ1-5; D gene uncertain. Germline V gives CDR1 LNHDA, CDR2 SQIVND (reference sequence). This CDR3 has 14 amino acids. V lost 6 bases to trimming and J lost 2 bases, with 11 bases between them. The CDR3: CASSQVSRNQPQHF. In DNA, the CDR3 is TGTGCCAGTAGCCAGGTGAGCCGCAATCAGCCCCAGCATTTT.

This clonotype was seen at least ten times. V usage is TRBV4-2 and J usage is TRBJ2-3; 13 positions agree with TRBD2. The CDR3 consists of 17 residues. From germline, CDR1 is LGHNA and CDR2 YNFKEQ. J gave up 2 bases and V 3 bases, and 5 bases lay outside the gene matches. The CDR3, as DNA: TGTGCCAGCAGCCAGGTTGGGACTAGCGGGGCCACAGATACGCAGTATTTT. Its protein product is CASSQVGTSGATDTQYF.

Many counts were recorded for this clonotype. The chain has TRBV11-1 and TRBJ2-3; D not resolved. Germline CDR1 SGHAT, CDR2 FQDESV (reference sequence). CDR3 length: 13 amino acids. Between the trimmed V and J ends, which lost 5 bases and 2 bases, there was a span of 8 bases. The CDR3 loop reads CASSEPVTDTQYF. CDR3 coding DNA: TGTGCCAGCAGCGAGCCCGTCACAGATACGCAGTATTTT.

In this sample, this clonotype turned up many times. The chain has TRBV5-6 and TRBJ2-3, with 10 nucleotides matching TRBD2. Unmatched junction bases numbered 3, after V lost 5 bases and J lost 3 bases. CDR3 size: 14 residues. Germline V gene lookup returns CDR1 SGHDT and CDR2 YYEEEE. CDR3 nucleotides: TGTGCCAGCAGTCTAGCGGGGGCAACAGATACGCAGTATTTT. It is translated as CASSLAGATDTQYF.

The J gene is TRBJ1-1, the V gene TRBV15; D not certain. The CDR3 is 13 amino acids. Trimming shortened V by 5 bases and J by 1 base, and 8 bases separated the two germline ends. Germline lookup yields CDR1 LNHNV and CDR2 YYDKDF (reference sequence). CDR3 in DNA: TGTGCCACCAGCGGCCAGACGAACACTGAAGCTTTCTTT. Its protein is CATSGQTNTEAFF.

This clonotype was counted at least ten times. The J gene is TRBJ1-4, the V gene TRBV18, with 8 bases matching TRBD1. With V trimmed by 6 bases and J by 13 bases, 10 bases remained unmatched. The length of the CDR3 is 13 residues. Germline V gene sequence: CDR1 KGHSH, CDR2 LQKENI. CDR3: CASSETGGAGLFF. DNA of the CDR3: TGTGCCAGCTCCGAAACAGGGGGTGCCGGACTGTTTTTT.

This clonotype has more than one count but fewer than ten. The V and J genes are TRBV5-1 and TRBJ2-7, with TRBD2 identical over 11 bases. V dropped 3 bases and J dropped 2; count of bases not matched to a gene: 7. This CDR3 contains 16 residues. In germline, CDR1 is SGHRS, CDR2 YFSETQ. DNA for the CDR3: TGCGCCAGCAGCTGGCAGACTAGCGGGATACCCTACGAGCAGTACTTC. Protein sequence: CASSWQTSGIPYEQYF.

The table lists this clonotype with many counts. This chain links TRBV19 with TRBJ2-7, with D unresolved. The germline V gene encodes CDR1 LNHDA and CDR2 SQIVND (reference sequence). V lost 10 bases and J lost 7, with 14 bases in between. CDR3 length: 11 amino acids. Here the CDR3 reads CATGNYGEQYF. The CDR3 DNA reads TGTGCCACTGGTAACTACGGGGAGCAGTACTTC.

This clonotype has a count of ten or more. This chain uses TRBV7-9 with TRBJ2-2; weak D call: TRBD1 (6 bases). Germline V CDR1 and CDR2: SEHNR, FQNEAQ (reference sequence). The CDR3 is 16 residues long. V lost 5 bases to trimming and J lost 5 bases, with 18 bases between them. The CDR3 is CASSLSGGPQTGELFF. The CDR3 DNA reads as TGTGCCAGCAGCCTATCTGGGGGCCCTCAGACCGGGGAGCTGTTTTTT. Using reference TRBV7-9 and TRBJ2-2 for the parts outside the CDR3, the full variable domain is DTGVSQNPRHKITKRGQNVTFRCDPISEHNRLYWYRQTLGQGPEFLTYFQNEAQLEKSRLLSDRFSAERPKGSFSTLEIQRTEQGDSAMYLCASSLSGGPQTGELFFGEGSRLTVL.

This clonotype was seen at least ten times. The rearrangement links TRBV7-8 to TRBJ2-7, with D possibly being TRBD2 (6 bases). This CDR3 has 13 amino acids. With 5 bases removed from V and 2 bases from J, the gap between germline ends came to 10 bases. Germline CDR1 is SGHVS and CDR2 is FQNEAQ. For the CDR3, the DNA is TGTGCCAGCAGCCGCGGGGTTGCCTACGAGCAGTACTTC. Its translation: CASSRGVAYEQYF.

This clonotype showed up just a few times. The genes are TRBV25-1 and TRBJ2-1; the D is unclear. The V gene lost 3 bases and the J gene lost 2 bases, with 8 bases spanning the gap. CDR1 and CDR2 from the germline V gene are MGHDK and SYGVNS. CDR3 size: 14 residues. CDR3 residues: CASSDIRAYNEQFF. CDR3 DNA sequence: TGTGCCAGCAGTGATATACGGGCCTACAATGAGCAGTTCTTC.

This clonotype was observed a handful of times. This chain connects TRBV20-1 to TRBJ2-1; D is possibly TRBD2 (6 bases). This CDR3 contains 11 residues. Germline loops: CDR1 DFQATT, CDR2 SNEGSKA (reference sequence). With 8 bases removed from V and 10 bases from J, the gap between germline ends came to 15 bases. For the CDR3, the DNA is TGCAGTCTGGCGGGGCCTTTGGAGCAGTTCTTC. Encoded protein: CSLAGPLEQFF.

In this sample, this clonotype turned up many times. This chain connects TRBV6-2 or TRBV6-3 to TRBJ1-6; 9 bases are shared with TRBD1. Trimming removed 2 bases from V and 8 bases from J; junction bases left unmatched: 13. Per the germline V gene, CDR1 is MNHEY and CDR2 is SVGEGT. The CDR3 is 18 amino acids. CDR3 sequence: CASSYIFRGQGRDSPLHF. The CDR3 coding sequence is TGTGCCAGCAGTTACATATTCCGGGGACAGGGAAGGGATTCACCCCTCCACTTT.

This clonotype was seen a few times. The chain recombines TRBV5-4 with TRBJ2-2; 7 bases match TRBD1. CDR3 size: 15 residues. After removal of 4 bases from V and 2 bases from J, the junction contained 5 bases not matched to a gene. CDR1 SGHNT and CDR2 YYREEE come from the germline V gene (reference sequence). The CDR3 bases are TGTGCCAGCAGCCCCACAGGGGCAAACACCGGGGAGCTGTTTTTT. This gives the protein CASSPTGANTGELFF.

In this sample, this clonotype turned up a few times. CDR3 nucleotide sequence: TGTGCCAGCAGCTTAAGACTAGCGGGAGTGGGGCACAATGAGCAGTTCTTC. Amino acid sequence: CASSLRLAGVGHNEQFF. The V gene is TRBV7-6, the J gene TRBJ2-1; 12 bases match TRBD2. V lost 2 bases and J lost 5; bases outside the gene matches: 7. This CDR3 is 17 amino acids long. Germline V gene data show CDR1 as SGHVS and CDR2 as FNYEAQ.

This clonotype came up many times. V gene TRBV5-4 combines with J gene TRBJ2-1; D perhaps matches TRBD2 (5 bases). The germline V and J ends were trimmed by 4 bases and 7 bases, with 18 bases remaining between them. Germline V gene sequence: CDR1 SGHNT, CDR2 YYREEE (reference sequence). The length of the CDR3 is 15 residues. The CDR3 region is CASSPGGPRENEQFF. The CDR3 DNA is TGTGCCAGCAGCCCCGGCGGACCGAGGGAAAATGAGCAGTTCTTC.

The chain has TRBV30 and TRBJ2-7; the D is unclear. Trimming removed 2 bases at V and 5 bases at J, with 10 bases between. Germline assignment: CDR1 GTSNPN and CDR2 SVGIG (reference sequence). The length of the CDR3 is 12 residues. CDR3 region: CAWSKGSHEQYF. In DNA form, the CDR3 reads TGTGCCTGGAGTAAAGGAAGCCACGAGCAGTACTTC.

This clonotype showed up many times. The rearrangement links TRBV13 to TRBJ1-1; D is undetermined. The germline gives CDR1 PRHDT, CDR2 FYEKMQ (reference sequence). With 5 bases removed from V and 3 bases from J, the gap between germline ends came to 13 bases. The CDR3 contains 14 residues. CDR3: CASSPPGPDTEAFF. The CDR3 bases are TGTGCCAGCAGCCCCCCGGGCCCCGACACTGAAGCTTTCTTT.

In this sample, this clonotype turned up once. V gene TRBV28 combines with J gene TRBJ2-3, with unresolved D. The V gene's germline CDR1 is MDHEN and CDR2 SYDVKM. CDR3 length: 14 residues. The V end was cut by 2 bases, the J end by 1 base, with 7 bases between. Here the CDR3 reads CASSLQAGTDTQYF. The CDR3 coding sequence is TGTGCCAGCAGTTTACAGGCGGGCACAGATACGCAGTATTTT.